This T cell receptor beta chain was recovered during a study of blood T cell repertoires in COVID-19. Background on the study: Samples came from the United States, Italy and Spain, spanning acute and convalescent COVID-19. PBMCs, B-cell-depleted T cells, or T cells provided the cDNA or gDNA that made up the material.

CDR3 size: 16 residues. Per the authors' pipeline: Amplification of reference gene primers was used by the study to estimate nucleated cell counts. TCRdb's copy holds only in-frame clones and misses some; the assay was immunoSEQ multiplex PCR. The D gene and trimming were derived from the DNA, and the V and J assignments and clone size from that table. This table has about 80,000 clones, 65% to 85% appearing once. This chain joins TRBV21-1 and TRBJ1-5; TRBD1 is the table's D call and was not checked against the DNA. TRBV21-1 is tagged as a pseudogene. Sequencing used peripheral blood. This clonotype originated in a man between 65 and 85 years old with active or convalescent COVID-19. The CDR3 coding sequence is TGTGCCAGCAGCAAAGCCCTGGACGGACAAAATCAGCCCCAGCATTTT. This gives the protein CASSKALDGQNQPQHF.